A selection of T cell receptor beta chains follows, all from one sample in a study of blood T cells in healthy people across ages. One entry per CDR3 protein, called by TCRdb with MiXCR from the 5' RACE reads. The sample yields about 760,000 distinct CDR3 sequences, about 25% seen once. These same data were also listed under a study on T cells of mothers and their children.

The sequenced sample consisted of blood. The source of these receptors is a boy younger than 18 in good health. The CDR3 runs from the conserved cysteine through the conserved F or W. The order of the fields is V gene, J gene, D gene, clone size, CDR3 protein, CDR3 DNA. The D gene is left open where the match is weak. The listing skips clone size in some rows; elsewhere it reads once, few, many or a size class.

TRBV5-1	TRBJ2-3	NA	NA	CASSPFGGYDTQYF	TGCGCCAGCAGCCCATTTGGAGGGTACGATACGCAGTATTTT
TRBV6-1	TRBJ2-2	NA	NA	CASRNPGARTGELFF	TGTGCCAGCAGAAACCCGGGGGCCCGAACCGGGGAGCTGTTTTTT
TRBV11-3	TRBJ2-3	TRBD1	few	CASSLRDSESDTHYF	TGTGCCAGCAGCTTACGGGACAGTGAATCAGATACGCATTATTTT
TRBV29-1	TRBJ2-1	NA	few	CSVGTDDKPYNEQFF	TGCAGCGTGGGGACGGACGATAAGCCCTACAATGAGCAGTTCTTC
TRBV29-1	TRBJ2-5	TRBD2	many	CSVLAGEKTQYF	TGCAGCGTCTTAGCGGGAGAGAAGACCCAGTACTTC
TRBV7-9	TRBJ2-5	TRBD1	NA	CASSRQGSGETQYF	TGTGCCAGCAGCAGACAGGGTTCTGGGGAGACCCAGTACTTC
TRBV18	TRBJ1-4	NA	few	CASSALTRGGEKLFF	TGTGCCAGCTCAGCGCTGACTCGGGGAGGTGAAAAACTGTTTTTT
TRBV29-1	TRBJ2-1	TRBD2	NA	CSVVVGRVREGPYNEQFF	TGCAGCGTTGTAGTGGGTAGAGTTCGGGAGGGTCCCTACAATGAGCAGTTCTTC
TRBV5-8	TRBJ2-3	NA	NA	CASSSKGLYTDTQYF	TGTGCCAGCAGCTCGAAGGGACTTTACACAGATACGCAGTATTTT
TRBV7-8	TRBJ2-3	NA	NA	CASSLDLFGTNTDTQYF	TGTGCCAGCAGCTTAGATCTCTTTGGCACCAACACAGATACGCAGTATTTT
TRBV15	TRBJ2-1	TRBD2	NA	CATSRDPPVAGESYNEQFF	TGTGCCACCAGCAGAGATCCCCCGGTAGCGGGAGAGAGCTACAATGAGCAGTTCTTC
TRBV14	TRBJ1-3	NA	NA	CASSQWGQSGNTIYF	TGTGCCAGCAGCCAATGGGGGCAGTCTGGAAACACCATATATTTT
TRBV12-3/TRBV12-4	TRBJ2-3	NA	NA	CASSPRRTSTDTQYF	TGTGCCAGCAGTCCACGACGGACTAGCACAGATACGCAGTATTTT
TRBV7-6	TRBJ1-2	NA	few	CASSQPPGTSANYGYTF	TGTGCCAGCAGCCAACCCCCCGGGACGTCAGCTAACTATGGCTACACCTTC
TRBV20-1	TRBJ1-2	NA	NA	CSASPGLTPYTF	TGCAGTGCTAGCCCGGGACTCACGCCCTACACCTTC
TRBV4-2	TRBJ2-3	NA	NA	CASSQRNGRGTDTQYF	TGTGCCAGCAGCCAACGGAACGGGAGAGGGACAGATACGCAGTATTTT
TRBV6-1	TRBJ1-2	TRBD1	NA	CASSRDRGRTNYGYTF	TGTGCCAGCAGCCGGGACAGGGGGCGTACCAACTATGGCTACACCTTC
TRBV28	TRBJ2-3	NA	few	CASTRTRRDTDTQYF	TGTGCCAGCACTCGTACCCGACGGGACACAGATACGCAGTATTTT
TRBV27	TRBJ1-1	NA	NA	CASSPLLGVGEAFF	TGTGCCAGCAGTCCACTTTTGGGGGTGGGTGAAGCTTTCTTT
TRBV29-1	TRBJ1-1	NA	NA	CSVVGPFLFCPAEAFF	TGCAGCGTTGTGGGCCCTTTTTTGTTCTGTCCCGCTGAAGCTTTCTTT
TRBV9	TRBJ1-1	NA	few	CASSVVTNTEAFF	TGTGCCAGCAGCGTAGTTACGAACACTGAAGCTTTCTTT
TRBV6-5	TRBJ2-1	NA	NA	CASSYASGEQFF	TGTGCCAGCAGTTACGCAAGCGGGGAGCAGTTCTTC
TRBV13	TRBJ2-1	NA	NA	CASSDQGNYNEQFF	TGTGCCAGCAGCGATCAAGGGAACTACAATGAGCAGTTCTTC
TRBV12-3/TRBV12-4	TRBJ2-7	NA	NA	CASSLRVQGGHEQYF	TGTGCCAGCAGTTTACGGGTGCAGGGGGGACACGAGCAGTACTTC
TRBV2	TRBJ2-4	NA	few	CASTSDDRLAKNIQYF	TGTGCCAGCACCTCTGATGACAGACTAGCCAAAAACATTCAGTACTTC
TRBV5-1	TRBJ2-7	TRBD1	few	CASSHNGQAAYEQYF	TGCGCCAGCAGCCACAACGGACAGGCGGCCTACGAGCAGTACTTC
TRBV20-1	TRBJ2-5	NA	NA	CSAYGPNQETRYF	TGCAGTGCTTACGGACCTAACCAAGAGACCCGGTACTTC
TRBV6-5	TRBJ2-5	NA	few	CASSYLPTEVETQYF	TGTGCCAGCAGTTACCTTCCAACCGAAGTGGAGACCCAGTACTTC
TRBV10-3	TRBJ2-7	TRBD2	NA	CAISEGPSGAYEQYF	TGTGCCATCAGTGAGGGGCCTAGCGGGGCCTACGAGCAGTACTTC
TRBV6-1	TRBJ1-5	NA	few	CASSERRAADQPQHF	TGTGCCAGCAGTGAAAGAAGGGCGGCTGATCAGCCCCAGCATTTT
TRBV5-1	TRBJ2-1	TRBD1	few	CASSPPQTGDPYNEQFF	TGCGCCAGCAGCCCTCCCCAAACAGGGGACCCCTACAATGAGCAGTTCTTC
TRBV29-1	TRBJ2-1	TRBD2	NA	CSGTLAGGNYNEQFF	TGCAGCGGAACCCTAGCGGGAGGGAACTACAATGAGCAGTTCTTC
TRBV7-3	TRBJ2-7	TRBD1	NA	CASSSPGQESYEQYF	TGTGCCAGCAGCTCGCCGGGACAGGAGTCCTACGAGCAGTACTTC
TRBV20-1	TRBJ2-7	NA	NA	CSARGQYEQYF	TGCAGTGCTAGGGGGCAGTACGAGCAGTACTTC
TRBV5-6	TRBJ1-1	NA	NA	CASSGGPINTEAFF	TGTGCCAGCAGCGGCGGACCGATAAACACTGAAGCTTTCTTT
TRBV28	TRBJ2-5	TRBD1	few	CASSFPGTGEETQYF	TGTGCCAGCAGTTTCCCCGGGACAGGGGAAGAGACCCAGTACTTC
TRBV12-3/TRBV12-4	TRBJ2-2	NA	NA	CASTLGNTGELFF	TGTGCCAGCACCTTGGGGAACACCGGGGAGCTGTTTTTT
TRBV4-3	TRBJ1-4	TRBD1	NA	CASSQDGQGKEKLFF	TGCGCCAGCAGCCAAGACGGACAGGGAAAAGAAAAACTGTTTTTT
TRBV20-1	TRBJ2-1	NA	NA	CSARFVGAGLEQFF	TGCAGTGCTAGATTCGTGGGAGCAGGTCTTGAGCAGTTCTTC
TRBV6-5	TRBJ2-5	NA	NA	CASSQLGGPQETQYF	TGTGCCAGCAGTCAACTAGGGGGGCCCCAAGAGACCCAGTACTTC
TRBV2	TRBJ1-4	NA	many	CASSGVDEKLFF	TGTGCCAGCAGTGGCGTGGATGAAAAACTGTTTTTT
TRBV6-5	TRBJ2-3	TRBD2	NA	CASSYWLAGPVDTQYF	TGTGCCAGCAGTTATTGGCTAGCGGGACCGGTGGATACGCAGTATTTT
TRBV7-6	TRBJ2-4	NA	NA	CASSSPGDENIQYF	TGTGCCAGCAGCTCCCCCGGGGACGAAAACATTCAGTACTTC
TRBV7-3	TRBJ2-1	TRBD2	NA	CASSPLRAGGQNEQFF	TGTGCCAGCAGCCCTCTGAGGGCGGGAGGTCAGAATGAGCAGTTCTTC
TRBV20-1	TRBJ2-1	TRBD2	NA	CSAPREGLNEQFF	TGCAGTGCTCCTCGGGAGGGCCTCAATGAGCAGTTCTTC
TRBV20-1	TRBJ2-1	TRBD2	few	CSASRGDVAGERNEQFF	TGCAGTGCTAGCCGCGGGGATGTAGCGGGTGAACGTAATGAGCAGTTCTTC
TRBV7-2	TRBJ2-3	NA	few	CASSFGQQEIPQYF	TGTGCCAGCAGCTTCGGACAGCAAGAGATACCCCAGTACTTT